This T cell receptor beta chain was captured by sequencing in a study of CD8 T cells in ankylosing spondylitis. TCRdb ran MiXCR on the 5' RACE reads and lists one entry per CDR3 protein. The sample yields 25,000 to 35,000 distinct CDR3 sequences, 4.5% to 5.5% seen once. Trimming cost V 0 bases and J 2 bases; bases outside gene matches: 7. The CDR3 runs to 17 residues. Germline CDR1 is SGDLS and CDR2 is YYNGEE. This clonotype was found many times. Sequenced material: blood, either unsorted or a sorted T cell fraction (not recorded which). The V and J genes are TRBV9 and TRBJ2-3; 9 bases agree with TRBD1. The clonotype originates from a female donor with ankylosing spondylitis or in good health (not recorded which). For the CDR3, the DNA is TGTGCCAGCAGCGTAGGAGCCGGACAGGGGCACACAGATACGCAGTATTTT. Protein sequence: CASSVGAGQGHTDTQYF.